Below, 16 T cell receptor beta chains from the same sample are listed, as sequenced in a study of blood T cell repertoires in COVID-19 (dated by TCRdb to 2018 to 2021). Receptor libraries were prepared by the immunoSEQ multiplex PCR assay. Sourced from immuneACCESS, this table was stored by TCRdb with only in-frame sequences that have V and J called. A share of the clones is absent; for the studies checked, an unresolved V gene accounts for under half, and the remainder has no known explanation. A total of roughly 390,000 clones appear in this sample, around 85% of them only once. The ten most abundant clones make up approximately 3.6% of the sample. The specimen sequenced was peripheral blood. The receptor source for this set is a woman younger than 30 with acute or convalescent COVID-19.

This chain connects TRBV7-6 to TRBJ2-6; 8 bases fit TRBD1. The CDR3 runs 18 residues. In germline, CDR1 is SGHVS, CDR2 FNYEAQ. Trimming took 4 bases from V and 2 from J; bases not matched to a gene: 10. The CDR3 nucleotides are TGTGCCAGCAGCTCTACCTCAGGGGGCGAAGCTGGGGCCAACGTCCTGACTTTC. The encoded protein is CASSSTSGGEAGANVLTF.

This clone was picked up one time. The rearrangement joins TRBV11-2 to TRBJ1-2; a possible D gene is TRBD1 (6 bases). V shed 1 base and J shed 7 bases, with 16 bases lying between them. CDR1 is SGHAT, CDR2 FQNNGV, per germline. The CDR3 length is 15 residues. The CDR3 protein is CASSLGTGFWSGYTF. The CDR3 region has the DNA TGTGCCAGCAGCTTAGGCACAGGGTTCTGGAGTGGCTACACCTTC.

The rearrangement uses TRBV3-1 (or the pseudogene TRBV3-2) and TRBJ1-1; maybe TRBD1 (5 bases). Germline V gene sequence: CDR1 LGHDT, CDR2 YNNKEL (reference sequence). The CDR3 has 12 residues. V shed 0 bases and J shed 9 bases, with 8 bases lying between them. CDR3 DNA sequence: TGTGCCAGCAGCCAAGAAAGGGGTAAAGCTTTCTTT. It codes for CASSQERGKAFF.

The chain has TRBV4-1 and TRBJ2-1; TRBD2 matches at 10 bases. With V trimmed by 0 bases and J by 6 bases, 8 bases remained unmatched. The germline V gene has CDR1 MGHRA and CDR2 YSYEKL. CDR3 length: 17 amino acids. The CDR3 DNA reads TGCGCCAGCAGCCAAGATCGAAGCGGGGGGGCTCTCAATGAGCAGTTCTTC. It specifies CASSQDRSGGALNEQFF.

The rearrangement joins TRBV24-1 to TRBJ1-2, with TRBD1 as a possible D gene (5 bases). Germline lookup yields CDR1 KGHDR and CDR2 SFDVKD. This CDR3 comprises 15 residues. With 4 bases removed from V and 5 bases from J, the gap between germline ends came to 16 bases. CDR3 loop: CATSDPKEGRYGYTF. CDR3 coding DNA: TGTGCCACCAGTGACCCTAAGGAGGGGCGGTATGGCTACACCTTC.

The chain joins TRBV10-2 to TRBJ2-7, with TRBD2 matching 10 bases. Per the germline V gene, CDR1 is WSHSY and CDR2 is SAAADI. The CDR3 is 13 amino acids. The V gene end was trimmed by 10 bases and the J gene end by 0 bases; junction bases not matched to a gene: 3. As DNA, the CDR3 is TGCGCCATCGGGACTAGCGTCTCCTACGAGCAGTACTTC. Translated: CAIGTSVSYEQYF.

The count of this clone is one. CDR3 residues: CASSLTRDQPQHF. CDR3 coding DNA: TGTGCCAGCAGCTTAACCAGGGATCAGCCCCAGCATTTT. The chain is built from TRBV7-6 and TRBJ1-5, with a weak D call TRBD1 (5 bases). Germline V gene lookup returns CDR1 SGHVS and CDR2 FNYEAQ. V was shortened by 2 bases and J by 5 bases, with 7 bases between the two germline ends. The CDR3 loop spans 13 amino acids.

This sequence joins TRBV3-1 (or the pseudogene TRBV3-2) and TRBJ1-2; maybe TRBD1 (6 bases). Per germline, CDR1 LGHDT and CDR2 YNNKEL (reference sequence). This CDR3 is 17 amino acids long. V was cut by 0 bases and J by 7 bases, with 21 bases left in between. For the CDR3, the DNA is TGTGCCAGCAGCCAAGAAGGTCGGACAGTCTGGACCGGTGGCTACACCTTC. This gives the protein CASSQEGRTVWTGGYTF.

V and J are TRBV30 and TRBJ1-5; D uncertain. The V and J ends lost 7 bases and 1 base respectively, with 11 bases between them. Per the germline V gene, CDR1 is GTSNPN and CDR2 is SVGIG (reference sequence). CDR3 length equals 13 residues. The DNA of the CDR3 is TGTGCCTCCTCCCGGCGGAGCAATCAGCCCCAGCATTTT. It specifies CASSRRSNQPQHF.

V and J are TRBV28 and TRBJ1-3, with unresolved D. The CDR3 has 12 residues. V was pared by 8 bases and J by 0 bases, with 5 bases between. Germline V CDR1 and CDR2: MDHEN, SYDVKM. The CDR3 sequence: CASGLSGNTIYF. The CDR3, as DNA: TGTGCCAGCGGGCTCTCTGGAAACACCATATATTTT.

The chain recombines TRBV28 with TRBJ2-5, with TRBD1 identical over 8 bases. Losses at the gene ends were 8 bases for V and 4 bases for J; bases not matched to a gene: 3. The CDR3 has 12 residues. From germline, CDR1 is MDHEN and CDR2 SYDVKM. The CDR3 spells CASWGQAETQYF. CDR3 nucleotides: TGTGCCAGCTGGGGACAGGCAGAGACCCAGTACTTC.

V usage is TRBV6-8 and J usage is TRBJ2-7, with 9 nucleotides matching TRBD1. CDR1 and CDR2 (germline): MNHGY, SAAAGT. The CDR3 sequence is 15 residues long. V was clipped by 2 bases and J by 3 bases; unmatched bases: 5. CDR3 in amino acids: CASSYQGQGIYEQYF. For the CDR3, the DNA is TGTGCCAGCAGTTACCAGGGACAGGGCATCTACGAGCAGTACTTC.

V and J are TRBV7-2 and TRBJ2-1, with 10 nucleotides matching TRBD2. The junction had 9 bases not matched to a gene; V was cut back by 3 bases and J by 7 bases. Germline CDR1 SGHTA, CDR2 FQGNSA. The CDR3 runs 16 residues. CDR3 DNA: TGTGCCAGCAGCTTGGCGAGCGGGAGGGCCAGGAATGAGCAGTTCTTC. As protein: CASSLASGRARNEQFF.

The chain joins TRBV11-2 to TRBJ1-6; 7 bases are shared with TRBD1. The junction had 7 bases not matched to a gene; V was cut back by 3 bases and J by 8 bases. CDR1 is SGHAT, CDR2 FQNNGV, per germline. The CDR3 sequence is 15 residues long. CDR3 DNA sequence: TGTGCCAGCAGCTTCGTGACAGGGATCGATTCACCCCTCCACTTT. This gives the protein CASSFVTGIDSPLHF.

This chain joins TRBV19 and TRBJ1-5, with D tentatively TRBD1 (5 bases). The CDR3 is 20 amino acids. Germline CDR1 LNHDA, CDR2 SQIVND (reference sequence). V was trimmed by 5 bases and J by 0 bases, leaving 26 bases between them. The CDR3 bases are TGTGCCAGTAGTTTATATCCCGGGCCCTCCCAGGGTTATAGCAATCAGCCCCAGCATTTT. Its protein is CASSLYPGPSQGYSNQPQHF.

This chain joins TRBV30 and TRBJ1-5; possible D gene TRBD1, 5 bases. CDR3 length: 15 residues. V gave up 2 bases and J gave up 6 bases, with 17 bases separating them. Per the germline V gene, CDR1 is GTSNPN and CDR2 is SVGIG (reference sequence). The CDR3 here is CAWSLGEPKTQPQHF. CDR3 nucleotides: TGTGCCTGGAGTTTAGGGGAACCGAAGACTCAGCCCCAGCATTTT.